The 10 T cell receptor beta chains below were found in one sample sequenced in a study of blood T cell repertoires in COVID-19. Only in-frame clones appear in the TCRdb table, and some are missing; sequencing was by immunoSEQ multiplex PCR. The repertoire includes under 300,000 clones, 85% to 90% of them detected once, and 0.95% to 1% sits in the top ten. Sequenced sample: peripheral blood. These receptors all stem from a woman aged 40 to 50 who had recovered from COVID-19.

The rearrangement uses TRBV25-1 and TRBJ1-2; 8 bases are a match to TRBD1. Trimming cost V 4 bases and J 7 bases; bases outside gene matches: 2. There are 12 residues in the CDR3. CDR1 and CDR2 (germline): MGHDK, SYGVNS. The CDR3 bases are TGTGCCAGCAGTGCACAGGGGGGTGGCTACACCTTC. This sequence encodes CASSAQGGGYTF.

V usage is TRBV5-1 and J usage is TRBJ1-1; tentative D call: TRBD1 (6 bases). Germline CDR1 reads SGHRS; CDR2 reads YFSETQ. The V end lost 2 bases, the J end lost 1 base, and 9 bases lay between the germline ends. CDR3 length: 14 amino acids. The CDR3 here is CASSLPDRNTEAFF. CDR3 bases: TGCGCCAGCAGCTTACCGGACAGGAACACTGAAGCTTTCTTT. The full variable domain, in which reference TRBV5-1 and TRBJ1-1 provide the parts outside the CDR3, is KAGVTQTPRYLIKTRGQQVTLSCSPISGHRSVSWYQQTPGQGLQFLFEYFSETQRNKGNFPGRFSGRQFSNSRSEMNVSTLELGDSALYLCASSLPDRNTEAFFGQGTRLTVV.

The rearrangement links TRBV6-5 to TRBJ2-5; 9 positions match TRBD2. Per the germline V gene, CDR1 is MNHEY and CDR2 is SVGAGI. V gave up 0 bases and J gave up 5 bases; unmatched junction bases: 7. The CDR3 covers 16 residues. DNA for the CDR3: TGTGCCAGCAGTTACTCGTTTGGACTAGCGAAGGAGACCCAGTACTTC. This sequence encodes CASSYSFGLAKETQYF.

This chain connects TRBV6-6 to TRBJ2-7, with D possibly matching TRBD2 (5 bases). Germline CDR1 and CDR2: MNHNY and SVGAGI (reference sequence). V lost 7 bases to trimming and J lost 2 bases, with 15 bases between them. The CDR3 has 14 amino acids. DNA of the CDR3: TGTGCCAGCACCCACCTGGGGAGCGCCTACGAGCAGTACTTC. Its protein is CASTHLGSAYEQYF.

The V call is TRBV7-3, the J call TRBJ2-1; TRBD1 matches at 8 bases. Losses at the gene ends were 5 bases for V and 9 bases for J; bases not matched to a gene: 3. CDR3 length: 12 residues. Germline assignment: CDR1 SGHTA and CDR2 FQGTGA. CDR3: CASSGQGGEQFF. In DNA, the CDR3 is TGTGCCAGCAGCGGACAGGGCGGTGAGCAGTTCTTC.

The chain couples TRBV6-6 to TRBJ2-7; TRBD1 agrees at 8 bases. Unmatched junction bases numbered 10, after V lost 5 bases and J lost 7 bases. The germline V gene has CDR1 MNHNY and CDR2 SVGAGI (reference sequence). The CDR3 has 14 residues. The CDR3 coding sequence is TGTGCCAGCAGTACCCTGGACAGGGTCGGGGAGCAGTACTTC. Translating gives CASSTLDRVGEQYF.

This rearrangement joins TRBV10-3 to TRBJ2-7; 8 nucleotides agree with TRBD2. The CDR3 spans 17 residues. The germline gives CDR1 ENHRY, CDR2 SYGVKD. The J segment lost 2 bases and the V segment lost 4 bases, leaving 13 bases of the junction unmatched. CDR3 sequence reads: CAISAQPSSGRAYEQYF. For the CDR3, the DNA is TGTGCCATCAGTGCCCAGCCCTCTAGCGGGCGCGCCTACGAGCAGTACTTC.

The chain carries TRBV11-3 and TRBJ1-1; D call uncertain. The ends were cut back, 3 bases at V and 1 base at J, with 9 bases in the middle. This CDR3 spans 14 amino acids. Per germline, CDR1 SGHNT and CDR2 YENEEA. The CDR3 loop is CASSFRGGNTEAFF. In DNA form, the CDR3 reads TGTGCCAGCAGCTTTCGGGGTGGGAACACTGAAGCTTTCTTT.

This clone was observed a few times. The rearrangement joins TRBV24-1 to TRBJ1-5; possibly TRBD1 for D (6 bases). The CDR3 sequence is 16 residues long. V lost 5 bases, J lost 6 bases, and 19 bases lay in between. Germline-derived CDR1 and CDR2 are KGHDR and SFDVKD. As DNA, the CDR3 is TGTGCCACCAGTGCGGGTGCTGGGGGCGCGGGTCAGCCCCAGCATTTT. Residues: CATSAGAGGAGQPQHF.

This chain links TRBV6-5 with TRBJ1-1, with D possibly being TRBD1 (5 bases). The V gene lost 6 bases and the J gene lost 0 bases, with 14 bases spanning the gap. Per the germline V gene, CDR1 is MNHEY and CDR2 is SVGAGI. The CDR3 length is 15 residues. The CDR3 sequence is CASRLTELLNTEAFF. The CDR3 DNA follows: TGTGCCAGCAGATTGACAGAGCTGTTGAACACTGAAGCTTTCTTT.